This TCR beta chain was obtained from a study of blood T cell repertoires in COVID-19. Enrolled during active infection, Seattle patients were then followed longitudinally. CDR3 length: 14 amino acids. Germline assignment: CDR1 SGHTA and CDR2 FQGTGA. Trimming shortened V by 5 bases and J by 4 bases, and 14 bases separated the two germline ends. Produced via immunoSEQ multiplex PCR; TCRdb's table is partial and in-frame only. This sample carries approximately 500,000 clones, less than 90% of them seen once, and the ten largest clones take less than 9%. The sample was peripheral blood. The TCR originated in a woman between 50 and 59 years old with COVID-19, enrolled during active disease. The chain joins TRBV7-3 to TRBJ1-1; a possible D gene is TRBD1 (6 bases). Here the CDR3 reads CASSPGQQITEAFF. The CDR3 nucleotides read TGTGCCAGCAGCCCCGGACAGCAGATCACTGAAGCTTTCTTT.